This T cell receptor beta chain was sequenced during a study of beta chain features in type 1 diabetes. Study-level information: In age, gender and cell yields, patients were similar to healthy donors. Study-level points and caveats: TCRB CDR3s from Type 1 diabetes patients were moderately but significantly shorter in all four CD4+ subsets. Diminished insertions and augmented deletions at VDJ junctions characterized type 1 diabetes patients.

Reverse transcribing all isolated RNA meant expressed TCRB transcripts were sequenced. TCRdb's copy holds only in-frame clones and misses some; the assay was immunoSEQ multiplex PCR. Here the sample spans 150,000 to 200,000 clones, 10% to 15% being singletons. It was via CD45RO/CCR7/CD25/CD127/CD95/CD27 that CD4+ naive, central memory, regulatory and stem cell-like memory cells were sorted. Trimming removed 0 bases from V and 0 bases from J, with 4 bases in between. CDR3 size: 15 residues. Germline CDR1 is SGDLS and CDR2 is YYNGEE. This clone was recorded a few times. The antigen is unknown. The chain combines TRBV9 with TRBJ2-6, with D uncertain. The receptor was isolated from a woman under 30 in good health. Specimen: central memory CD4+ T cells from blood. The CDR3 sequence: CASSVVASGANVLTF. The CDR3 DNA reads as TGTGCCAGCAGCGTAGTGGCCTCTGGGGCCAACGTCCTGACTTTC.